This passage covers 10 T cell receptor beta chains from one sample sequenced in a study of OX40 agonist ivuxolimab in advanced cancers. Some clones are missing from TCRdb's copy, which holds only in-frame ones; the method was immunoSEQ multiplex PCR. The profile covers roughly 60,000 clones, with under 95% appearing a single time and about 0.4% taken by the ten largest. The sequences come from CD4+ or CD8+ T cells sorted from blood, collected in a trial of the OX40 agonist ivuxolimab. Every receptor here comes from an adult with an advanced solid tumor such as melanoma, head and neck, liver or kidney cancer.

This chain uses TRBV10-2 with TRBJ2-3; the match to TRBD2 covers 14 bases. This CDR3 is 16 amino acids long. V was clipped by 5 bases and J by 4 bases; unmatched bases: 5. CDR1 is WSHSY, CDR2 SAAADI, per germline. CDR3 nucleotide sequence: TGCGCCAGCAGTTCCGGGACTAGCGGGAGCCCAGATACGCAGTATTTT. This sequence encodes CASSSGTSGSPDTQYF.

V is TRBV19 and J is TRBJ2-3, with no clear D. CDR1 is LNHDA and CDR2 is SQIVND in the germline V gene (reference sequence). The CDR3 is 16 amino acids. V dropped 3 bases and J dropped 2 bases, with 15 bases sitting between them. CDR3 DNA: TGTGCCAGTAGTATTCGATCTCGAGACCTCACAGATACGCAGTATTTT. Protein sequence: CASSIRSRDLTDTQYF.

The V call is TRBV6-5, the J call TRBJ1-2; 8 nucleotides agree with TRBD1. The germline V gene has CDR1 MNHEY and CDR2 SVGAGI. This CDR3 comprises 15 residues. Trimming removed 2 bases from V and 4 bases from J; junction bases left unmatched: 6. Here the CDR3 DNA reads TGTGCCAGCAGTTACACTGACAGGGGCGGCTATGGCTACACCTTC. Its protein is CASSYTDRGGYGYTF.

V is TRBV5-1 and J is TRBJ1-1; D perhaps matches TRBD1 (6 bases). CDR3 size: 18 residues. The V gene's germline CDR1 is SGHRS and CDR2 YFSETQ. The V end was cut by 2 bases, the J end by 1 base, with 21 bases between. The chain's CDR3 is CASSLTGFRTGANTEAFF. DNA of the CDR3: TGCGCCAGCAGCTTAACAGGGTTTCGGACTGGGGCGAACACTGAAGCTTTCTTT.

This clone came up once. This rearrangement joins TRBV10-2 to TRBJ2-5; 8 bases fit TRBD1. The CDR3 extends over 15 amino acids. CDR1 is WSHSY and CDR2 is SAAADI in the germline V gene. V lost 2 bases, J lost 5 bases, and 7 bases stayed unmatched. The CDR3 here is CASSEPWTGSETQYF. CDR3 DNA: TGCGCCAGCAGTGAGCCGTGGACAGGGTCGGAGACCCAGTACTTC.

The rearrangement uses TRBV5-8 and TRBJ2-3; D unresolved. The CDR3 consists of 14 residues. V was cut by 4 bases and J by 3 bases, with 12 bases left in between. The germline V gene has CDR1 SGHTS and CDR2 YDEGEE. The CDR3: CASSHRSWTDTQYF. The DNA for the CDR3 is TGTGCCAGCAGCCACCGTTCCTGGACAGATACGCAGTATTTT.

The genes are TRBV7-2 and TRBJ2-5; 11 positions match TRBD2. V shed 5 bases, J shed 2 bases, and the junction held 10 bases outside the gene matches. CDR3 length equals 17 residues. The germline gives CDR1 SGHTA, CDR2 FQGNSA. The CDR3, as DNA: TGTGCCAGCAGCCCAGGCCTAGCGGGAGGTCCACAAGAGACCCAGTACTTC. This gives the protein CASSPGLAGGPQETQYF.

The CDR3 DNA reads TGTGCCAGCAGCTTATGGAATCTGGAAGCTTTCTTT. Amino acids: CASSLWNLEAFF. The chain couples TRBV5-5 to TRBJ1-1, with D uncertain. Between the trimmed V and J ends, which lost 2 bases and 8 bases, there was a span of 10 bases. The CDR3 extends over 12 amino acids. Germline CDR1 SGHKS, CDR2 YYEKEE (reference sequence).

The V call is TRBV9, the J call TRBJ2-5; D unresolved. Germline V lookup: CDR1 SGDLS, CDR2 YYNGEE. The germline V and J ends were trimmed by 4 bases and 5 bases, with 15 bases remaining between them. The CDR3 runs to 14 residues. In DNA form, the CDR3 reads TGTGCCAGCAGCCCCACGAGTGGGCGTGAGACCCAGTACTTC. The encoded protein is CASSPTSGRETQYF.

This chain links TRBV30 with TRBJ2-1, with D uncertain. Trimming pared 1 base from V and 2 bases from J, leaving 6 bases between. The germline V gene has CDR1 GTSNPN and CDR2 SVGIG (reference sequence). CDR3 length equals 13 residues. The CDR3 nucleotides read TGTGCCTGGAGTGCGGGCCCCTACAATGAGCAGTTCTTC. This translates into CAWSAGPYNEQFF.